This T cell receptor beta chain was retrieved from a study of T cells in localized non-small cell lung cancer. In germline, CDR1 is MNHEY, CDR2 SMNVEV (reference sequence). The V end was cut by 2 bases, the J end by 8 bases, with 12 bases between. The CDR3 consists of 13 residues. A few counts support this clone. Antigen specificity is unknown. Clones were read by immunoSEQ multiplex PCR, and TCRdb kept only the in-frame ones, dropping some. The sample includes 25,000 or so clones, about 88% of them seen just once. Overall study results and limits: In the blood, greater T cell density corresponded to longer overall survival. For the top 100 tumor clones, a median about 57 also appeared in adjacent lung. In uninvolved adjacent lung, T cell clonality reached its highest value, exceeding tumor.

The clonotype was recovered from an older female donor with stage I lung adenocarcinoma. The gene calls are TRBV27 and TRBJ1-2; D is unresolved. The sample here was peripheral blood, taken before any cancer treatment. The CDR3 region is CASSLGLRGGYTF. The CDR3 bases are TGTGCCAGCAGTTTAGGGCTAAGAGGGGGCTACACCTTC.